Included here is one T cell receptor (beta chain) sequence, with context. The entry originates in a study of control samples from healthy donors and cancer patients. Trimming removed 4 bases from V and 3 bases from J, with 3 bases in between. Per the germline V gene, CDR1 is MNHNY and CDR2 is SVGAGI (reference sequence). The CDR3 is 11 residues long. Repertoires were generated with immunoSEQ multiplex PCR, while TCRdb's copy carries only in-frame clones and drops some. The sample shows roughly 52,000 clones, approximately 96% of them seen only once. The V call is TRBV6-6, the J call TRBJ2-5; the D is unclear. Material for sequencing was blood. The source is a woman in her twenties or thirties in good health. CDR3 loop: CASSSEETQYF. The CDR3 nucleotides are TGTGCCAGCAGTTCGGAAGAGACCCAGTACTTC.